This T cell receptor beta chain is from a study of CD4 and CD8 cells across lung adenocarcinoma regions. TCRdb called the PCR reads again in MiXCR, with one record for every CDR3 protein. The data hold over 10,000 distinct CDR3 sequences, with under 75% observed a single time. Samples came from patients with localized non-small cell lung adenocarcinoma. The CDR3 contains 16 residues. Per germline, CDR1 MNHNS and CDR2 SASEGT. The V and J genes are TRBV6-1 and TRBJ2-5; 9 bases are shared with TRBD1. The DNA end favors TRBJ2-7, so the J call may be wrong. This TCR was recovered from a female donor with lung adenocarcinoma. The CD4 and CD8 labels of this study may be unreliable. The material sequenced was CD8+ T cells from the margin of a lung tumor. The CDR3 protein is CASRNPLGQGSYEQYF. The CDR3 DNA sequence: TGTGCCAGCAGGAACCCTCTGGGACAGGGAAGTTACGAGCAGTACTTC.